The clone carrying this T cell receptor (beta chain) was detected many times. This sample is drawn from a study of T cells after yellow fever vaccination. Germline lookup yields CDR1 ENHRY and CDR2 SYGVKD. The V gene lost 6 bases and the J gene lost 2 bases, with 17 bases spanning the gap. The CDR3 consists of 15 residues. TCRdb ran MiXCR on the 5' RACE reads and lists one entry per CDR3 protein. The repertoire holds about 230,000 distinct CDR3 sequences, with roughly 6.2% as singletons. The clonotype comes from a man aged 30-40 years who received the YFV17D yellow fever vaccine. The rearrangement uses TRBV10-3 and TRBJ2-7; D may be TRBD1 (6 bases). The sequencing used CD4+ T cells sorted from PBMCs, collected on the day of the yellow fever booster vaccination. The CDR3 coding sequence is TGTGCCATCAGGGATCGGACAGTTTCGACCTACGAGCAGTACTTC. Protein: CAIRDRTVSTYEQYF.